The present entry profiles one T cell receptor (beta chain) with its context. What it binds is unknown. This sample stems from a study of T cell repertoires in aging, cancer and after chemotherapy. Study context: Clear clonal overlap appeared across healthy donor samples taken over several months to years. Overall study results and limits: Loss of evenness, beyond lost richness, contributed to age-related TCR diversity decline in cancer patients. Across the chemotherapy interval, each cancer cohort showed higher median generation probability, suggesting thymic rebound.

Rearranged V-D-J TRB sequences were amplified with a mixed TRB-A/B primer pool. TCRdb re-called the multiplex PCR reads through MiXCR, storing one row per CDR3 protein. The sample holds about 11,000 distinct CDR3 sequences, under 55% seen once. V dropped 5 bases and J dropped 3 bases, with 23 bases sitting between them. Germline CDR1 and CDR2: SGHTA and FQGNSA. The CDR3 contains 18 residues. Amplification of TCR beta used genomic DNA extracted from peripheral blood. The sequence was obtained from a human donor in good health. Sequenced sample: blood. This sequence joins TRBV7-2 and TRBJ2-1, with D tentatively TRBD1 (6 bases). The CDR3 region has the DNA TGTGCCAGCAGCCTCACATCGGGGACCGGGACAAACTACAATGAGCAGTTCTTC. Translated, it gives CASSLTSGTGTNYNEQFF.